This TCR beta chain was profiled in a study of blood T cell repertoires in COVID-19 (dated by TCRdb to 2020 to 2021). In terms of the full investigation: Samples covering the acute and convalescent phases of COVID-19 were provided by collaborators in the United States, Italy and Spain. The repertoires were released in a freely available public database meant as a resource for research on the immune response to SARS-CoV-2. The samples were drawn from two sources: the first 160 participants of the ongoing ImmuneRACE study, and fewer than 1,500 subjects contributed by 6 global collaborators. Where available, HLA class I and class II types were taken from metadata supplied by the sample provider and were not determined by assay-based typing. A de-identified subject ID, COVID-19 status, age in years and sex were almost always included in the sample metadata. The dataset comprised deeply sampled blood TCRbeta repertoires from subjects exposed to, actively infected with, or recovered from COVID-19. The material from the prospective study consisted of cDNA or gDNA derived from T cells, B-cell-depleted T cells, or PBMCs.

The collaborating institutions used their own protocols to collect whole blood in K2EDTA tubes. For TCRbeta analysis, collaborators shipped samples as frozen whole blood, isolated PBMCs, or DNA extracted from either of those sample types. With respect to this clone: The specificity of this receptor is unknown. Per-base quality was not reported, and no clone a single base away is much larger than it.

The germline V gene specifies SNHLY as CDR1 and FYNNEI as CDR2. Germline trimming amounts to 6 bases on V and 6 bases on J, with 2 as the count of junction bases outside the gene matches. The CDR3 measures 13 amino acids from cysteine to phenylalanine. CDR3 DNA is the only sequence kept; it has 39 bases, read in frame from the first base. The full study reports these points: The quantity of clinical and demographic metadata differed by source and by participant and was supplied without curation.

TCRbeta CDR3 regions were amplified from genomic DNA by means of the immunoSEQ Assay, a bias-controlled multiplex PCR. The paper's processing steps were these. Within the assay, amplification of reference gene primers was used to estimate how many nucleated cells each sample contained. Sequence reads were collapsed and filtered to measure the absolute abundance of every unique TCRbeta CDR3 rearrangement. For each sample, productive Simpson clonality was calculated as the square root of Simpson's diversity index over productive rearrangements. Drawn from immuneACCESS, this table holds only the in-frame rearrangements with V and J called that TCRdb kept. Clones are partly lost; checked studies trace under half to an unresolved V gene and leave the rest unexplained. The V and J calls and the clone size are those of that table, but D and trimming were determined from the DNA. This sample holds roughly 100,000 clones; 70% to 80% were observed only once. The top ten constitute roughly 10% of the sample.

The sample comprised peripheral blood. The clonotype comes from a man between 60 and 75 years old with active or convalescent COVID-19. Recombination linked TRBV2 to TRBJ1-1; TRBD1 fits 12 bases in the junction. The CDR3: CASRGQGAPEAFF. The DNA reads TGTGCCAGCAGGGGACAGGGGGCCCCTGAAGCTTTCTTT.